One sample yielded the 2 T cell receptor beta chains listed below, sequenced in a study of yellow fever vaccine responses in identical twins. In TCRdb, the RT-PCR reads were re-called with MiXCR into one record per CDR3 protein. The sample holds about 2,500 distinct CDR3 sequences, approximately 82% seen once. Sequenced here: T cells from blood (PBMCs), unsorted or a sorted subset (not recorded which), sampled before or after yellow fever vaccination (not recorded which). These receptors all stem from a woman aged 18-29 years who received the yellow fever vaccine.

The chain links TRBV5-1 to TRBJ2-2, with unresolved D. Between the trimmed V and J ends, which lost 0 bases and 2 bases, there was a span of 5 bases. The CDR3 has 14 residues. Germline V lookup: CDR1 SGHRS, CDR2 YFSETQ. The CDR3 region has the DNA TGCGCCAGCAGCTTGGGCAGCAACACCGGGGAGCTGTTTTTT. Translating gives CASSLGSNTGELFF.

The J gene is TRBJ2-1, the V gene TRBV4-2; D may be TRBD2 (5 bases). The V end was cut by 4 bases, the J end by 9 bases, with 16 bases between. This CDR3 comprises 14 residues. CDR1 is LGHNA and CDR2 is YNFKEQ in the germline V gene. Written as DNA, the CDR3 is TGTGCCAGCAGCCCCGGGGTAGCTCGGCCTGAGCAGTTCTTC. This translates into CASSPGVARPEQFF.